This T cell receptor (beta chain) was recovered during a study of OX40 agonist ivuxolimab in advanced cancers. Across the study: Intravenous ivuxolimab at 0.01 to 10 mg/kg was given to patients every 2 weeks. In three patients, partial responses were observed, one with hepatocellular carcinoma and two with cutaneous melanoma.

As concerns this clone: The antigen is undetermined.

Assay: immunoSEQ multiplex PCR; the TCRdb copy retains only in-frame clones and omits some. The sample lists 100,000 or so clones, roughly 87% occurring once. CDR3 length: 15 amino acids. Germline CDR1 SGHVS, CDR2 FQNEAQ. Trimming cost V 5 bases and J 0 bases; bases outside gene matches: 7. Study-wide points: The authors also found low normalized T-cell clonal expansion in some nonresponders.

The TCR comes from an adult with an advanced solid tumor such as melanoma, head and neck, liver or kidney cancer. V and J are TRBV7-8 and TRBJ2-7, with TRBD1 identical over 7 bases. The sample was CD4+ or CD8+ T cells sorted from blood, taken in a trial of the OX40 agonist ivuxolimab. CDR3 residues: CASSPRTGYSYEQYF. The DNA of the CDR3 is TGTGCCAGCAGCCCGAGGACAGGTTACTCCTACGAGCAGTACTTC. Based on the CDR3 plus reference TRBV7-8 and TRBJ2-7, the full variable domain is GAGVSQSPRYKVAKRGQDVALRCDPISGHVSLFWYQQALGQGPEFLTYFQNEAQLDKSGLPSDRFFAERPEGSVSTLKIQRTQQEDSAVYLCASSPRTGYSYEQYFGPGTRLTVT.